The 17 T cell receptor beta chains in this list originate from one sample, sequenced in a study of identical twins. A single record per CDR3 protein comes from TCRdb applying MiXCR to the 5' RACE reads. The table has under 800,000 distinct CDR3 sequences, roughly 20% seen once; the top ten hold around 4.4%. The data also belong to a second study, concerning T cells expressing NK-cell markers.

The sequencing sample was made of PBMCs. The receptor source for this set is a woman between 18 and 29 years old in good health.

This rearrangement joins TRBV2 to TRBJ2-7, with D possibly TRBD1 on 6 matching bases. The V and J ends lost 10 bases and 3 bases respectively, with 22 bases between them. Germline CDR1 is SNHLY and CDR2 is FYNNEI. The CDR3 extends over 15 amino acids. CDR3 nucleotides: TGTGCCACCATGGACGCGGACAGATCCTACTACGAGCAGTACTTC. Translation gives CATMDADRSYYEQYF.

This chain joins TRBV5-1 and TRBJ2-7; TRBD2 matches 7 bases. Germline V lookup: CDR1 SGHRS, CDR2 YFSETQ. V trimming: 4 bases; J trimming: 5 bases; junction bases outside the gene matches: 6. There are 13 residues in the CDR3. The CDR3 reads CASSARDYHEQYF. The CDR3, as DNA: TGCGCCAGCAGCGCCCGGGACTACCACGAGCAGTACTTC.

This clonotype occurred a few times. V is TRBV5-1 and J is TRBJ2-6; D uncertain. Trimming stripped 2 bases from V and 1 base from J, with 13 bases between. CDR3 length: 17 residues. Germline CDR1 SGHRS, CDR2 YFSETQ. CDR3 protein: CASSFLSPESGANVLTF. CDR3 DNA: TGCGCCAGCAGCTTCCTCAGCCCGGAATCTGGGGCCAACGTCCTGACTTTC.

Many counts were recorded for this clonotype. The chain is built from TRBV5-1 and TRBJ2-3; maybe TRBD1 (6 bases). The germline V gene encodes CDR1 SGHRS and CDR2 YFSETQ. Trimming removed 1 base at V and 5 bases at J, with 14 bases between. There are 15 residues in the CDR3. The DNA of the CDR3 is TGCGCCAGCAGCTTGCCAGGGGTAGGTGGAGATACGCAGTATTTT. Amino acid sequence: CASSLPGVGGDTQYF.

The J gene is TRBJ1-1, the V gene TRBV10-3; D not certain. Trimming took 0 bases from V and 4 from J, leaving 15 bases between them. The CDR3 covers 16 residues. Germline V gives CDR1 ENHRY, CDR2 SYGVKD. CDR3 sequence reads: CAISESVGQYPTEAFF. Here the CDR3 DNA reads TGTGCCATCAGTGAGTCTGTGGGCCAATACCCCACTGAAGCTTTCTTT.

This clonotype came up many times. This sequence joins TRBV20-1 and TRBJ1-6; D gene ambiguous. Looked up from germline, CDR1 is DFQATT and CDR2 is SNEGSKA (reference sequence). V lost 6 bases and J 7 bases, leaving 13 bases between the germline ends. This CDR3 region has 13 residues. The CDR3 loop reads CSAVREGNSPLHF. The CDR3 coding sequence is TGCAGTGCCGTACGCGAAGGCAATTCACCCCTCCACTTT.

There are a few counts of this clonotype. This chain links TRBV5-1 with TRBJ1-2, with TRBD1 matching 7 bases. This CDR3 is built from 16 residues. CDR1 is SGHRS and CDR2 is YFSETQ in the germline V gene. Trimming took 1 base from V and 0 from J; bases not matched to a gene: 6. CDR3 in DNA: TGCGCCAGCAGCTTGAGTACGGGACAGACTAACTATGGCTACACCTTC. The encoded protein is CASSLSTGQTNYGYTF.

V is TRBV7-3 and J is TRBJ2-2; D ambiguous. CDR1 is SGHTA and CDR2 is FQGTGA in the germline V gene. V was pared by 5 bases and J by 4 bases, with 11 bases between. The CDR3 runs 14 residues. Here the CDR3 DNA reads TGTGCCAGCAGCCGTGACATAACCACCGGGGAGCTGTTTTTT. Amino acid sequence: CASSRDITTGELFF.

The J gene is TRBJ2-3, the V gene TRBV7-3; D uncertain. CDR1 SGHTA and CDR2 FQGTGA come from the germline V gene. The CDR3 has 14 amino acids. Deletions cut 2 bases from V and 2 bases from J, with 8 bases between. CDR3 amino acids: CASSLGALTDTQYF. CDR3 nucleotides: TGTGCCAGCAGCTTAGGAGCTCTCACAGATACGCAGTATTTT. Variable domain in full (rest from reference TRBV7-3 and TRBJ2-3): GAGVSQTPSNKVTEKGKYVELRCDPISGHTALYWYRQSLGQGPEFLIYFQGTGAADDSGLPNDRFFAVRPEGSVSTLKIQRTERGDSAVYLCASSLGALTDTQYFGPGTRLTVL.

As DNA, the CDR3 is TGTGCCTGGAGTGAAGGACTCCTTGGGGAGCAGTTCTTC. Its translation is CAWSEGLLGEQFF. The J gene is TRBJ2-1, the V gene TRBV30, with a weak D call TRBD2 (5 bases). Per germline, CDR1 GTSNPN and CDR2 SVGIG (reference sequence). The CDR3 consists of 13 residues. The germline V and J ends were trimmed by 1 base and 10 bases, with 14 bases remaining between them.

The V gene is TRBV12-3 or TRBV12-4, the J gene TRBJ2-5; D tentatively reads TRBD1 or TRBD2 (6 bases each). The CDR3 has 13 amino acids. Trimming left V 6 bases short and J 3 bases short, with 11 bases between. The CDR3 sequence is CASRRGAEETQYF. CDR3 coding DNA: TGTGCCAGCAGGAGGGGGGCGGAAGAGACCCAGTACTTC.

This clonotype was detected a few times. In nucleotides, the CDR3 is TGCAGTGCTAGGTCGGCCGAATTAGGGCGGGGCACAGATACGCAGTATTTT. Encoded protein: CSARSAELGRGTDTQYF. The rearrangement uses TRBV20-1 and TRBJ2-3; D possibly corresponds to TRBD2 (5 bases). V lost 3 bases to trimming and J lost 1 base, with 20 bases between them. In germline, CDR1 is DFQATT, CDR2 SNEGSKA (reference sequence). The CDR3 consists of 17 residues.

This clonotype was counted once. The chain combines TRBV12-3 or TRBV12-4 with TRBJ2-1; 7 bases match TRBD2. The CDR3 contains 14 residues. Trimming at V came to 1 base and at J to 8 bases, leaving 5 bases not matched to a gene. The CDR3 DNA reads TGTGCCAGCAGTTTAGTCGGGAGGCAGGATGAGCAGTTCTTC. It translates to CASSLVGRQDEQFF.

The V gene is TRBV11-3, the J gene TRBJ2-1, with D unresolved. The germline V and J ends were trimmed by 6 bases and 9 bases, with 21 bases remaining between them. The length of the CDR3 is 15 residues. Germline lookup yields CDR1 SGHNT and CDR2 YENEEA. The CDR3 region is CASRLVDGAPREQFF. For the CDR3, the DNA is TGTGCCAGCAGGCTGGTGGACGGCGCCCCTCGTGAGCAGTTCTTC.

This clonotype has more than one count but fewer than ten. The V call is TRBV20-1, the J call TRBJ2-1; D not resolved. The CDR3 covers 14 residues. Trimming pared 0 bases from V and 6 bases from J, leaving 12 bases between. Germline V gene data show CDR1 as DFQATT and CDR2 as SNEGSKA (reference sequence). The CDR3 nucleotides are TGCAGTGCTAGAGACAGGAAAATCGGCAATGAGCAGTTCTTC. It codes for CSARDRKIGNEQFF.

This clonotype was seen a few times. The chain links TRBV29-1 to TRBJ1-1; D is unresolved. V was trimmed by 6 bases and J by 5 bases, leaving 13 bases between them. The CDR3 is 12 residues long. The germline gives CDR1 SQVTM, CDR2 ANQGSEA. The CDR3, as DNA: TGCAGCGTCTCAGAAGGCAGAACTGAAGCTTTCTTT. Its protein is CSVSEGRTEAFF.

The rearrangement links TRBV3-1 to TRBJ2-4; TRBD1 matches at 9 bases. The trim removed 4 bases at V and 14 bases at J, leaving 12 bases unmatched. Germline assignment: CDR1 LGHDT and CDR2 YNNKEL (reference sequence). The CDR3 is 14 residues long. The CDR3 region has the DNA TGTGCCAGCAGCCCAATAACGTTGACAGGGGGAAAGTACTTC. Translation: CASSPITLTGGKYF. Full variable domain (remainder filled in from reference TRBV3-1 and TRBJ2-4): DTAVSQTPKYLVTQMGNDKSIKCEQNLGHDTMYWYKQDSKKFLKIMFSYNNKELIINETVPNRFSPKSPDKAHLNLHINSLELGDSAVYFCASSPITLTGGKYFGAGTRLSVL.